The 11 T cell receptor beta chains below come from one sample, sequenced in a study of response to subunit inactivated influenza vaccine. TCRdb re-analysed the RT-PCR reads in MiXCR, keeping a single row per CDR3 protein. Among some 540,000 distinct CDR3 sequences listed, roughly 25% were seen once. The data also belong to a second study, concerning T cells expressing NK-cell markers. That paper notes: cDNA encoding TCR beta was synthesized via 5'RACE template switching incorporating UMIs.

The sample in question was CD4+ T cells sorted from PBMCs, obtained about 12 days after vaccination. These receptors were collected from a man aged 50-60 years who received an inactivated influenza vaccine.

J is TRBJ2-1 and V is TRBV30; a weak D match, TRBD2 (6 bases). This CDR3 is built from 14 residues. The germline V and J ends were trimmed by 6 bases and 2 bases, with 14 bases remaining between them. Germline V CDR1 and CDR2: GTSNPN, SVGIG (reference sequence). CDR3 bases: TGTGCCTGCCGGGAGTTAGTGCCCTACAATGAGCAGTTCTTC. This gives the protein CACRELVPYNEQFF. The entire variable domain, with the rest obtained from reference TRBV30 and TRBJ2-1, is as follows: SQTIHQWPATLVQPVGSPLSLECTVEGTSNPNLYWYRQAAGRGLQLLFYSVGIGQISSEVPQNLSASRPQDRQFILSSKKLLLSDSGFYLCACRELVPYNEQFFGPGTRLTVL.

There are a few counts of this clonotype. The V and J genes are TRBV7-2 and TRBJ2-7, with D unclear. Germline CDR1 reads SGHTA; CDR2 reads FQGNSA. Trimming pared 2 bases from V and 1 base from J, leaving 9 bases between. This CDR3 region has 14 residues. The CDR3 DNA is TGTGCCAGCAGCTTAATTGGCAGATCCTACGAGCAGTACTTC. Protein sequence: CASSLIGRSYEQYF.

This clonotype turned up a few times. V usage is TRBV6-1 and J usage is TRBJ1-2; 7 bases line up with TRBD1. The germline V gene encodes CDR1 MNHNS and CDR2 SASEGT. CDR3 length equals 13 residues. J gave up 0 bases and V 7 bases, and 2 bases lay outside the gene matches. The CDR3 bases are TGTGCCAGCACGGGACAGACTAACTATGGCTACACCTTC. It encodes CASTGQTNYGYTF.

This clonotype has more than one count but fewer than ten. V and J are TRBV11-2 and TRBJ2-7; D remains unclear. The germline V and J ends were trimmed by 1 base and 0 bases, with 16 bases remaining between them. CDR3 size: 17 residues. From germline, CDR1 is SGHAT and CDR2 FQNNGV. The CDR3 spells CASSLVVRLHTSYEQYF. In nucleotides, the CDR3 is TGTGCCAGCAGCTTAGTGGTTCGCCTCCACACCTCCTACGAGCAGTACTTC.

This clonotype has just a few counts. The chain is built from TRBV5-6 and TRBJ2-4; D is perhaps TRBD1 or TRBD2 (5 bases each). V dropped 1 base and J dropped 0 bases, with 8 bases sitting between them. CDR1 and CDR2 from the germline V gene are SGHDT and YYEEEE. The CDR3 consists of 15 residues. Here the CDR3 reads CASSLPGAAKNIQYF. CDR3 bases: TGTGCCAGCAGCTTGCCCGGGGCAGCCAAAAACATTCAGTACTTC.

In its sample, this clonotype was seen a few times. The chain combines TRBV20-1 with TRBJ2-3; no definite D call. The CDR3 is 16 residues long. Deletions cut 3 bases from V and 1 base from J, with 17 bases between. Germline loops: CDR1 DFQATT, CDR2 SNEGSKA (reference sequence). CDR3 region: CSASPSQRSGTDTQYF. The DNA of the CDR3 is TGCAGTGCTAGCCCTTCCCAGCGATCGGGCACAGATACGCAGTATTTT.

This chain links TRBV10-3 with TRBJ2-3, with 8 bases matching TRBD2. V shed 10 bases and J 12 bases; nucleotides not matched to a gene: 21. The CDR3 consists of 15 residues. Per germline, CDR1 ENHRY and CDR2 SYGVKD. DNA for the CDR3: TGTGCCACAGCCCCTCGAGGGCGCGGGGGGAGTAACCAGTATTTT. Residues: CATAPRGRGGSNQYF.

The J gene is TRBJ1-2, the V gene TRBV4-1; 12 nucleotides line up with TRBD1. This CDR3 spans 15 amino acids. The trim removed 4 bases at V and 4 bases at J, leaving 4 bases unmatched. Germline V lookup: CDR1 MGHRA, CDR2 YSYEKL. The CDR3 region is CASSRGQGATYGYTF. The CDR3 DNA sequence: TGCGCCAGCAGCCGGGGACAGGGGGCGACCTATGGCTACACCTTC.

This clonotype was seen a single time. V and J are TRBV3-1 and TRBJ2-1; a possible D gene is TRBD2 (6 bases). This CDR3 contains 14 residues. Trimming removed 4 bases from V and 7 bases from J, with 14 bases in between. Germline lookup yields CDR1 LGHDT and CDR2 YNNKEL (reference sequence). For the CDR3, the DNA is TGTGCCAGCAGCCCCCGCGGGACTCGGAATGAGCAGTTCTTC. It is translated as CASSPRGTRNEQFF.

The chain carries TRBV2 and TRBJ2-3, with unresolved D. The V gene lost 1 base and the J gene lost 0 bases, with 8 bases spanning the gap. The CDR3 consists of 15 residues. Germline V gene sequence: CDR1 SNHLY, CDR2 FYNNEI. The CDR3 loop is CASSEGSMSTDTQYF. The CDR3 DNA reads as TGTGCCAGCAGTGAAGGGTCAATGAGCACAGATACGCAGTATTTT.

This clonotype was observed many times. The chain combines TRBV5-6 with TRBJ2-2, with D possibly TRBD2 on 5 matching bases. Trimming shortened V by 3 bases and J by 3 bases, and 12 bases separated the two germline ends. Germline assignment: CDR1 SGHDT and CDR2 YYEEEE. This CDR3 spans 15 amino acids. This CDR3 is CASSSWTLDTGELFF. Here the CDR3 DNA reads TGTGCCAGCAGCTCGTGGACTCTAGACACCGGGGAGCTGTTTTTT.